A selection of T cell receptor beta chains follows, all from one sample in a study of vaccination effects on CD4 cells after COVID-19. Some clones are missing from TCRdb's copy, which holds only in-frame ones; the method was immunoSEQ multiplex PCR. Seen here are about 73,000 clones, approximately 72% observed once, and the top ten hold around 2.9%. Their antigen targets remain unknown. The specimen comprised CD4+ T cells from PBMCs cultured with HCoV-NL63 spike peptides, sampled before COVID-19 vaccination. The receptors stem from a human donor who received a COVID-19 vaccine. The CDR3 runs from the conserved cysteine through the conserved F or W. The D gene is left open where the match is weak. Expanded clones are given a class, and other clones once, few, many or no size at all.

TGTGCCACCAGCATAGTGCGGCTAATGAACACTGAAGCTTTCTTT | CATSIVRLMNTEAFF | NA | TRBV15 | NA | TRBJ1-1
TGTGCCAGCCTGGGGCAGGGGATCTCAACTAATGAAAAACTGTTTTTT | CASLGQGISTNEKLFF | NA | TRBV28 | NA | TRBJ1-4
TGCGCCAGCAGCCCCCAGGGGGACCAAGAGACCCAGTACTTC | CASSPQGDQETQYF | NA | TRBV5-1 | TRBD1 | TRBJ2-5
TGTGCCAGTAGTTCCGGGACAGGGGGCGACCTTTATGGCTACACCTTC | CASSSGTGGDLYGYTF | NA | TRBV19 | TRBD1 | TRBJ1-2
TGTGCCAGCAGTGGGGAGGCCGGGACAGGGTGGAATCAGCCCCAGCATTTT | CASSGEAGTGWNQPQHF | NA | TRBV6-1 | TRBD1 | TRBJ1-5
TGTGCCAGCAGCTTGGAAAGCGGGGGAGACAATGAGCAGTTCTTC | CASSLESGGDNEQFF | NA | TRBV5-4 | TRBD2 | TRBJ2-1
TGTGCCAGCAGTTACAAACTCATCCGCACCGGGGAGCTGTTTTTT | CASSYKLIRTGELFF | NA | TRBV6-5 | NA | TRBJ2-2
TGTGCCAGCAGTAGGCGGGGCGCGGGCCCCGGGGAGCTGTTTTTT | CASSRRGAGPGELFF | NA | TRBV5-8 | NA | TRBJ2-2
TGTGCCACCAGAACCCGGGACAGGGCCGGCTATGGCTACACCTTC | CATRTRDRAGYGYTF | NA | TRBV24-1 | TRBD1 | TRBJ1-2
TGTGCCAGCAGTTACGCACAACAGATGAACACTGAAGCTTTCTTT | CASSYAQQMNTEAFF | NA | TRBV6-5 | NA | TRBJ1-1
TGTGCCAGCAGCTTGAGGTCAGGAGTTCAAGAGACCCAGTACTTC | CASSLRSGVQETQYF | NA | TRBV5-5 | NA | TRBJ2-5
TGTGCCAGCAGCTTGTTGCGGGGGGGATACAATGAGCAGTTCTTC | CASSLLRGGYNEQFF | NA | TRBV11-2 | TRBD2 | TRBJ2-1
TGTGCCTGGAGTGAGTCAAGTAACTATGGCTACACCTTC | CAWSESSNYGYTF | NA | TRBV30 | NA | TRBJ1-2
TGTGCCAGCAGCCCGCCGGGACCGTACACAGATACGCAGTATTTT | CASSPPGPYTDTQYF | NA | TRBV11-2 | NA | TRBJ2-3
TGTGCCAGCAGGCCTCCGGGACAGGGGCATGAAAAACTGTTTTTT | CASRPPGQGHEKLFF | NA | TRBV28 | TRBD1 | TRBJ1-4
TGTGCCAGCAGTTTCGAGAGCTCCTACAATGAGCAGTTCTTC | CASSFESSYNEQFF | NA | TRBV28 | NA | TRBJ2-1
TGTGCCACCAGTATGACTAGCGGGGACCAAGAGACCCAGTACTTC | CATSMTSGDQETQYF | NA | TRBV24-1 | TRBD2 | TRBJ2-5
TGTGCCAGCAGCGAGGCGGGGAGCAGGCAAGAGACCCAGTACTTC | CASSEAGSRQETQYF | few | TRBV7-2 | NA | TRBJ2-5
TGTGCCAGTAGTCCTCCGGGTCTCTCCTTTACAACTAATGAAAAACTGTTTTTT | CASSPPGLSFTTNEKLFF | NA | TRBV19 | NA | TRBJ1-4
TGTGCCAGCCTGGGGCTAGCGGGGTTCCCAGATACGCAGTATTTT | CASLGLAGFPDTQYF | NA | TRBV2 | TRBD2 | TRBJ2-3
TGTGCCAGCAGCTTGGTAAGCGGGTGGGGGCCTAGCAATCAGCCCCAGCATTTT | CASSLVSGWGPSNQPQHF | once | TRBV5-7 | NA | TRBJ1-5
TGTGCCAGCAGCTTGGATTGGACAGGGGGAGGTCAGCCCCAGCATTTT | CASSLDWTGGGQPQHF | NA | TRBV5-5 | TRBD1 | TRBJ1-5
TGTGCCAGCAGCCTAGGACAGGGATATGCTTATGGCTACACCTTC | CASSLGQGYAYGYTF | NA | TRBV11-2 | TRBD1 | TRBJ1-2
TGCGCCAGCAGCTTCACCGAGAATTCACCCCTCCACTTT | CASSFTENSPLHF | NA | TRBV5-1 | NA | TRBJ1-6
TGTGCCAGCAGCCCCCGTGGGGCGGGTGGGGCCAACGTCCTGACTTTC | CASSPRGAGGANVLTF | NA | TRBV6-4 | NA | TRBJ2-6
TGTGCCAGCAGTTTATGGGGGGGGGTCACAGATACGCAGTATTTT | CASSLWGGVTDTQYF | NA | TRBV27 | TRBD2 | TRBJ2-3
TGTGCCAGCAGCCACGACGGGACAGGGGACGGCTACACCTTC | CASSHDGTGDGYTF | NA | TRBV6-2/TRBV6-3 | TRBD1 | TRBJ1-2
TGCGCCAGCAGCGATACTCTAGCGGGTCAAGAGACCCAGTACTTC | CASSDTLAGQETQYF | NA | TRBV5-1 | TRBD2 | TRBJ2-5
TGCGCCAGCAGTGAGAGGGCCAAAGAGACCCAGTACTTC | CASSERAKETQYF | few | TRBV10-2 | NA | TRBJ2-5
TGTGCCAGTAGTATAGATCCGGGGTCCTCTGGAAACACCATATATTTT | CASSIDPGSSGNTIYF | NA | TRBV19 | NA | TRBJ1-3
TGTGCCAGCAGAACGACGGACTATGGCTACACCTTC | CASRTTDYGYTF | NA | TRBV28 | NA | TRBJ1-2
TGTGCCAGCAGCGTAGACGGGGGTAGTATCACAGATACGCAGTATTTT | CASSVDGGSITDTQYF | NA | TRBV9 | NA | TRBJ2-3
TGCGCCAGCAGCCTTATGACAGGGGGAAAGTACAATGAGCAGTTCTTC | CASSLMTGGKYNEQFF | NA | TRBV5-1 | TRBD1 | TRBJ2-1
TGCGCCAGCAGCCTCTGGTCAGGGAATCCTGAAGCTTTCTTT | CASSLWSGNPEAFF | few | TRBV4-1 | NA | TRBJ1-1
TGTGCCAGTAGTACCGGGACAGGGGTGGGCACCGGGGAGCTGTTTTTT | CASSTGTGVGTGELFF | few | TRBV19 | TRBD1 | TRBJ2-2
TGTGCCTGGAACAGACAGGTGAACTATGGCTACACCTTC | CAWNRQVNYGYTF | once | TRBV30 | NA | TRBJ1-2
TGTGCCAGTAGTATAACGAGGGGGCCGGATGAAAAACTGTTTTTT | CASSITRGPDEKLFF | NA | TRBV19 | TRBD1 | TRBJ1-4
TGTGCCAGCAGGCCTCTCAGGGGGGCTAATGAAAAACTGTTTTTT | CASRPLRGANEKLFF | NA | TRBV6-5 | TRBD1 | TRBJ1-4
TGCGCCAGCAGCTTGGGATTTATGAACACTGAAGCTTTCTTT | CASSLGFMNTEAFF | NA | TRBV5-1 | NA | TRBJ1-1
TGCAGTGCTAGTAGGGTGGCTTCTGGGGCCAACGTCCTGACTTTC | CSASRVASGANVLTF | NA | TRBV20-1 | NA | TRBJ2-6
TGTGCCAGCAGTTACCCGGGCAACGCGAACACCGGGGAGCTGTTTTTT | CASSYPGNANTGELFF | NA | TRBV6-5 | NA | TRBJ2-2
TGTGCCAGCAGCTTAAGGGATTACTATGGCTACACCTTC | CASSLRDYYGYTF | NA | TRBV5-6 | NA | TRBJ1-2
TGTGCCAGCAGTTTGTTTAATGAAAAACTGTTTTTT | CASSLFNEKLFF | NA | TRBV28 | NA | TRBJ1-4
TGCGCCAGCACGCCAGAGCTCACCGGGGAGCTGTTTTTT | CASTPELTGELFF | once | TRBV5-1 | NA | TRBJ2-2
TGTGCCAGCTCACCAAACAGGGAGACTGAAGCTTTCTTT | CASSPNRETEAFF | NA | TRBV18 | NA | TRBJ1-1
TGTGCCAGCAGCCGGAGCGGGACAGGGGGGACTGAAGCTTTCTTT | CASSRSGTGGTEAFF | NA | TRBV11-2 | TRBD1 | TRBJ1-1
TGTGCCAGCAGGAATAGCGTCCAAGAGACCCAGTACTTC | CASRNSVQETQYF | NA | TRBV6-6 | NA | TRBJ2-5
TGTGCCACCAGTGAACCCTACAATGAGCAGTTCTTC | CATSEPYNEQFF | NA | TRBV24-1 | NA | TRBJ2-1
TGTGCCAGCAGTGTGGTCGGGAATCAGCCCCAGCATTTT | CASSVVGNQPQHF | NA | TRBV6-4 | NA | TRBJ1-5
TGTGCCAGCAGCCAAGATCTGGGGCGCTCCTATGGCTACACCTTC | CASSQDLGRSYGYTF | NA | TRBV3-1/TRBV3-2 | NA | TRBJ1-2
TGTGCCACCATGGGGGAGGGCACTGAAGCTTTCTTT | CATMGEGTEAFF | NA | TRBV28 | NA | TRBJ1-1
TGTGCCAGCAGCGGCACCGGGACTAGCGGGGGGCTGGTCCAAGAGACCCAGTACTTC | CASSGTGTSGGLVQETQYF | NA | TRBV11-2 | TRBD2 | TRBJ2-5
TGTGCCAGCAGCGGCTCGGGTCTTAACACCGGGGAGCTGTTTTTT | CASSGSGLNTGELFF | NA | TRBV7-3 | NA | TRBJ2-2
TGTGCCAGCGGGCAGTCAACTAATGAAAAACTGTTTTTT | CASGQSTNEKLFF | NA | TRBV28 | NA | TRBJ1-4
TGTGCCAGCAGTTGGCAGGGGGCGCTGAACACCGGGGAGCTGTTTTTT | CASSWQGALNTGELFF | NA | TRBV2 | TRBD1 | TRBJ2-2